Sequencing of this T cell receptor beta chain was carried out in a study of cytomegalovirus exposure and HLA in healthy donors listed by TCRdb under 2017. Looking at the study overall: The 666 repertoires of the first cohort and the roughly 110 validation repertoires were produced on the same platform, according to a later analysis. The study aimed to test whether cataloging public T cell receptors could reveal signatures of past pathogen exposure. In addition to the first cohort of hundreds of subjects, a separate validation cohort of about 120 different subjects was used. To predict cytomegalovirus infection status, the study combined high-throughput TCR immunosequencing, statistical association of individual TCRs with disease status, and machine learning.

CDR1 LNHDA and CDR2 SQIVND are derived from the germline V gene (reference sequence). V loses 4 bases of germline sequence and J loses 4 bases, and the interval between the two ends is 7 bases. The CDR3 spans 13 residues, from the cysteine through the phenylalanine. The CDR3 DNA has 39 bases and is translated from base 1. Results the study describes overall, beyond this receptor: In both the original and validation cohorts, the classifier was reported to diagnose cytomegalovirus status with high specificity and sensitivity. A few of the identified cytomegalovirus-associated TCR beta chains were confirmed in vitro to be specific for cytomegalovirus antigens. It was suggested by the authors that the approach could potentially be generalized to other disease states and immunological phenotypes. The validation cohort had no HLA typing available for a later analysis, so co-occurrence within that cohort was assessed over all 130 or so repertoires. In a later analysis, TCRs clustered in the first cohort were found to also tend to co-occur in the roughly 120 validation repertoires, with approximately 94% of cluster scores above 0. The study gave a list of over 150 TCR beta chains associated with cytomegalovirus. Across donors, most TCR sequences were observed very rarely, whereas some public TCRs were present in many individuals.

Separate from the roughly 650-subject first cohort, the validation cohort of over 90 subjects was the group to which the donors belonged. The method behind the library was the immunoSEQ multiplex PCR assay. On the authors' methods: A statistical classification framework was developed to diagnose cytomegalovirus status using the catalog of TCR beta chain sequences. Held by TCRdb, this immuneACCESS table contains in-frame sequences only and omits some clones. Under half of the omission traces to an unresolved V gene where checked; the cause of the rest is unknown. V, J and clone size are those of that table, while D and trimming were read from the DNA. This sample lists roughly 330,000 clones; around 90% were detected once. The top ten hold approximately 1.2% of the sample. A few counts support this clone. Its antigen specificity is not known. No base quality information exists; no much larger clone differs at one position.

This sequence was found in a woman in her 30s in good health and CMV-seropositive. The material sequenced was PBMCs. This chain joins TRBV19 to TRBJ1-4; TRBD1 might be the D gene, on 6 matching bases. The DNA is as follows: TGTGCCAGTAGTAGACAGGATAATGAAAAACTGTTTTTT. The encoded protein is CASSRQDNEKLFF.